The 4 T cell receptor beta chains reported below all come from one sample, sequenced in a study of blood T cell repertoires in COVID-19. Measured with immunoSEQ multiplex PCR; TCRdb has only the in-frame clones, and not every one. The table records about 220,000 clones, roughly 84% of them present only once. What was sequenced was peripheral blood. Source of these receptors: a woman aged 80 or older with acute or convalescent COVID-19.

The chain recombines TRBV10-3 with TRBJ1-2, with 8 bases that match TRBD1. The CDR3 consists of 11 residues. CDR1 and CDR2 (germline): ENHRY, SYGVKD. V was clipped by 10 bases and J by 8 bases; unmatched bases: 6. The CDR3 coding sequence is TGTGCCACCGGGACAGGTTCGGGCTACACCTTC. It is translated as CATGTGSGYTF.

The V and J genes are TRBV28 and TRBJ1-1; no firm D call. CDR3 size: 12 residues. Looked up from germline, CDR1 is MDHEN and CDR2 is SYDVKM. Trimming removed 3 bases at V and 5 bases at J, with 7 bases between. Written as DNA, the CDR3 is TGTGCCAGCAGTTTCCGAGAGACTGAAGCTTTCTTT. This gives the protein CASSFRETEAFF.

CDR3: CASSQQSGGATFTDTQYF. The CDR3 DNA is TGCGCCAGCAGCCAACAGAGCGGGGGGGCAACTTTCACAGATACGCAGTATTTT. The chain has TRBV4-3 and TRBJ2-3, with 10 bases identical to TRBD2. V was pared by 2 bases and J by 2 bases, with 10 bases of the junction left unmatched. From germline, CDR1 is LGHNA and CDR2 YSLEER. CDR3 length: 18 amino acids.

The V call is TRBV3-1 (or the pseudogene TRBV3-2), the J call TRBJ2-3; 7 bases map to TRBD2. From germline, CDR1 is LGHDT and CDR2 YNNKEL (reference sequence). This CDR3 has 17 residues. The V gene end was trimmed by 6 bases and the J gene end by 2 bases; junction bases not matched to a gene: 14. As DNA, the CDR3 is TGTGCCAGCAGTCCCAGCCGGGGGGTCCCTCTCACAGATACGCAGTATTTT. This sequence encodes CASSPSRGVPLTDTQYF.